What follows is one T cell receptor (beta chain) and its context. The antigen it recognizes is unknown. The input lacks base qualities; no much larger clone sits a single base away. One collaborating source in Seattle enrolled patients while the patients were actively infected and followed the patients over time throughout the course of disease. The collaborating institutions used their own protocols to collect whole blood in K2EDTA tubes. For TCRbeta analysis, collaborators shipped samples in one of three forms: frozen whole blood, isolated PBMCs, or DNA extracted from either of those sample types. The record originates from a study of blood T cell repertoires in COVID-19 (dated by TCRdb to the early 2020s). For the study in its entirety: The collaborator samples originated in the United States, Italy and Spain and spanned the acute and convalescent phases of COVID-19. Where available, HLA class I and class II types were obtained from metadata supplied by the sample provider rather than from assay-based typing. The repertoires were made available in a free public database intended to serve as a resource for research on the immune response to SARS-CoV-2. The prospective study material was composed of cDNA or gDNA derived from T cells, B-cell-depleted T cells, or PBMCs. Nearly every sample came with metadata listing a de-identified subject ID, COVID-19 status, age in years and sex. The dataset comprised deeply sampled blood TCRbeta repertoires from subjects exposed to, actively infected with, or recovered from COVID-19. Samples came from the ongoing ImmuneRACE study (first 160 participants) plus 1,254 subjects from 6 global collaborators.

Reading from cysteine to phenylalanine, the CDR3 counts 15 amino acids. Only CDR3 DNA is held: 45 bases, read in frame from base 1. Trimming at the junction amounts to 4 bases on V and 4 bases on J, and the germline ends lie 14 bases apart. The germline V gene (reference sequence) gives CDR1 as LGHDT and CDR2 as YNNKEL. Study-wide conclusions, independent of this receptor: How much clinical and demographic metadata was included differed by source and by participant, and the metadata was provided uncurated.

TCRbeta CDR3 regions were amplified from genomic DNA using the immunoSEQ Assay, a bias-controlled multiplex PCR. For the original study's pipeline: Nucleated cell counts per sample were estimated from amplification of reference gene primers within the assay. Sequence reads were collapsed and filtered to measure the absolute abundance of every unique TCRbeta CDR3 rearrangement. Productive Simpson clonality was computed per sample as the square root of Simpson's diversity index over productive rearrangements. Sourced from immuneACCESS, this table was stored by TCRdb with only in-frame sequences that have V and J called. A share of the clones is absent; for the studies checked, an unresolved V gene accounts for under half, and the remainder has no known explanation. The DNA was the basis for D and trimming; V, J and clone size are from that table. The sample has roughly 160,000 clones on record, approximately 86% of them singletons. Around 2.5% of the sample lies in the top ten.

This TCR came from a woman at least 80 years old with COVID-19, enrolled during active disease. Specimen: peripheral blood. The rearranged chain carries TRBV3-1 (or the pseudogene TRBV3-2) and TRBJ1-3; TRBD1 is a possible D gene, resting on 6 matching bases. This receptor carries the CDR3 CASSRLGAGGNTIYF. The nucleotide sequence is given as TGTGCCAGCAGCCGCCTGGGGGCGGGCGGAAACACCATATATTTT.